This TCR beta chain is from a study of shared clonotypes between healthy human individuals. Points from the study as a whole: Non-shared clonotypes displayed generation probabilities falling below those of clonotypes present in all four donors. Inspection by rarefaction showed sorted-subset sequencing to be incomplete despite large depth.

Some clones are missing from TCRdb's copy, which holds only in-frame ones; the method was immunoSEQ multiplex PCR. The sample shows roughly 1,000,000 clones, 78% of them seen only once. HIV-negative, healthy adults without recent acute infections or vaccinations were the donors. Trimming removed 0 bases at V and 3 bases at J, with 11 bases between. The CDR3 contains 15 residues. Germline V gene lookup returns CDR1 MDHEN and CDR2 SYDVKM. As for this clone: Antigen specificity is unknown.

The receptor's source is a man aged 18 to 30 in good health. Some clones in this sample may be carry-over from other donors' samples. The sequenced sample was memory CD4+ T cells from PBMCs. As for subset: CD45RA-negative fraction. V gene TRBV28 combines with J gene TRBJ1-1, with D perhaps TRBD1 (5 bases). CDR3 amino acids: CASSLWFGGDTEAFF. Written as DNA, the CDR3 is TGTGCCAGCAGTTTATGGTTTGGGGGTGACACTGAAGCTTTCTTT.